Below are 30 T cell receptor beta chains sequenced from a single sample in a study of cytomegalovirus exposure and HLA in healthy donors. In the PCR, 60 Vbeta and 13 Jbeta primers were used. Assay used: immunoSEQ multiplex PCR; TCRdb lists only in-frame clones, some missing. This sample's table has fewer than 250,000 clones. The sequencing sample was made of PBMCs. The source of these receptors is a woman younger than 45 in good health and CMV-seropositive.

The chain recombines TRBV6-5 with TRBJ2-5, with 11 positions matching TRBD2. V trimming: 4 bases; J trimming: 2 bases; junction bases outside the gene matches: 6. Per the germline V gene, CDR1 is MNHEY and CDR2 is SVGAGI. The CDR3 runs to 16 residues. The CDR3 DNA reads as TGTGCCAGCAGTTCCCGACTAGCGGGACTTCAAGAGACCCAGTACTTC. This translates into CASSSRLAGLQETQYF.

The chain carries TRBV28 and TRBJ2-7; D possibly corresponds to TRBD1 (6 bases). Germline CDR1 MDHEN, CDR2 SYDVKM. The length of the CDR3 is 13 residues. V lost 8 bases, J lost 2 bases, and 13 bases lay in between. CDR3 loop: CASGRQEPYEQYF. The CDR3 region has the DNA TGTGCCAGCGGCCGACAGGAGCCCTACGAGCAGTACTTC.

In DNA, the CDR3 is TGTGCCAGCTCACCACGGGCCACCTTACTTGAAGGCTACACCTTC. Translating gives CASSPRATLLEGYTF. The chain carries TRBV18 and TRBJ1-2; D remains unclear. V was clipped by 1 base and J by 8 bases, with 17 bases between them. Germline CDR1 reads KGHSH; CDR2 reads LQKENI. CDR3 size: 15 residues.

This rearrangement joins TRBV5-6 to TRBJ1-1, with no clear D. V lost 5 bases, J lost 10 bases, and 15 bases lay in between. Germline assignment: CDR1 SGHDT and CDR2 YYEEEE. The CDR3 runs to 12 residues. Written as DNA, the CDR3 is TGTGCCAGCAGTTCCTCGGCCCCGGGAGCTTTCTTT. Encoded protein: CASSSSAPGAFF.

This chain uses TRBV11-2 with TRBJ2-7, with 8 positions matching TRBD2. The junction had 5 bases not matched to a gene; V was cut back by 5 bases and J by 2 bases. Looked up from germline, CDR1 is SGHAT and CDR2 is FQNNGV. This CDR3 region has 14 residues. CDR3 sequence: CASSLRRGAYEQYF. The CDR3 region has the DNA TGTGCCAGCAGCCTTCGGCGGGGGGCCTACGAGCAGTACTTC.

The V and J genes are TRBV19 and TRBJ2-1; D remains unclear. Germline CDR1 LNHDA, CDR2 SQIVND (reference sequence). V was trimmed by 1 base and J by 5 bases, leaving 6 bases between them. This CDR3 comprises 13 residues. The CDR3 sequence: CASSIGADNEQFF. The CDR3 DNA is TGTGCCAGTAGTATAGGGGCAGACAATGAGCAGTTCTTC.

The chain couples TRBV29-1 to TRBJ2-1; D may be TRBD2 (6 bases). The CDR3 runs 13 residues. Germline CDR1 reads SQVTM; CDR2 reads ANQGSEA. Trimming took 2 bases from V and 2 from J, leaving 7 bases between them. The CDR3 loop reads CSVETGAYNEQFF. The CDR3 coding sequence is TGCAGCGTTGAAACGGGGGCCTACAATGAGCAGTTCTTC.

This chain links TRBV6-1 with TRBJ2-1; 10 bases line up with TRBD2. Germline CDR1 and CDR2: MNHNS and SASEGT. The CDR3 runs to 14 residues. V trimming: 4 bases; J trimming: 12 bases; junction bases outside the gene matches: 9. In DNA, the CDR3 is TGTGCCAGCAGTGCTGGGCTAGCGGGGGACTCGCAGTTCTTC. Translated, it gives CASSAGLAGDSQFF.

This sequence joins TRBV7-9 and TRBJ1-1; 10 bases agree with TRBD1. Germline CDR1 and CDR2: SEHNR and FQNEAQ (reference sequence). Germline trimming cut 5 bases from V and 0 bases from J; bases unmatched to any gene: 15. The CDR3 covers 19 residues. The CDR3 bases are TGTGCCAGCAGCGACCGGGACAGGGGCCCTCCGATCATGAACACTGAAGCTTTCTTT. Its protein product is CASSDRDRGPPIMNTEAFF.

The CDR3 DNA is TGTGCCTGGACCGGTGGGGCCGGCTACGAGCAGTACTTC. Protein product: CAWTGGAGYEQYF. The chain carries TRBV30 and TRBJ2-7; tentative D call: TRBD1 (5 bases). The V gene lost 4 bases and the J gene lost 3 bases, with 13 bases spanning the gap. The CDR3 runs 13 residues. CDR1 is GTSNPN, CDR2 SVGIG, per germline (reference sequence).

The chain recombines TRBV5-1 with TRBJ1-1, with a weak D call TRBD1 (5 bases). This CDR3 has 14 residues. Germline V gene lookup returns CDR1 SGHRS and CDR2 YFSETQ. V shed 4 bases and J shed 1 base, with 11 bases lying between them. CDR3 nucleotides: TGCGCCAGCAGCGGGGGGGAAGCGAACACTGAAGCTTTCTTT. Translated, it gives CASSGGEANTEAFF.

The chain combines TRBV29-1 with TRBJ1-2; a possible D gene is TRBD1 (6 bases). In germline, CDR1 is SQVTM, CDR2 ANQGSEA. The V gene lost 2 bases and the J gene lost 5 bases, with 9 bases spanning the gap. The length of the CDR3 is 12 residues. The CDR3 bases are TGCAGCGTTGAAAAGGGGGAGTATGGCTACACCTTC. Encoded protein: CSVEKGEYGYTF.

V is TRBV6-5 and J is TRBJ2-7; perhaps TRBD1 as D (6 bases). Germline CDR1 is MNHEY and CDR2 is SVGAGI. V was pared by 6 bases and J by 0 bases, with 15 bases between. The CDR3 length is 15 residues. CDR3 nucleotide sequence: TGTGCCAGCAGGAACAGGGTTTATGGCTCCTACGAGCAGTACTTC. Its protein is CASRNRVYGSYEQYF.

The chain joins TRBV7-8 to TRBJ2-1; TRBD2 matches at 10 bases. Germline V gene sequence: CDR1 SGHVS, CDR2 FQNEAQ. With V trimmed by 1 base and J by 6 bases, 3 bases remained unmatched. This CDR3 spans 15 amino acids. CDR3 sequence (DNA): TGTGCCAGCAGCTTAGGGACTAGCGGTTTCAATGAGCAGTTCTTC. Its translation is CASSLGTSGFNEQFF.

CDR3 region: CASSLLRTGAYTGELFF. The CDR3, as DNA: TGTGCCAGCAGTTTACTTAGGACAGGGGCGTACACCGGGGAGCTGTTTTTT. This sequence joins TRBV27 and TRBJ2-2; 9 bases agree with TRBD1. Germline V gives CDR1 MNHEY, CDR2 SMNVEV (reference sequence). The J segment lost 3 bases and the V segment lost 2 bases, leaving 7 bases of the junction unmatched. The CDR3 is 17 amino acids.

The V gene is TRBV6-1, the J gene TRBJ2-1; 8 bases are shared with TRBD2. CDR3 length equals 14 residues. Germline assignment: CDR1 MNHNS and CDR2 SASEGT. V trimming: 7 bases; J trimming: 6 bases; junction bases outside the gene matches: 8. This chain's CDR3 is CASTVLAAINEQFF. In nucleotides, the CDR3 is TGTGCCAGCACGGTACTAGCGGCGATCAATGAGCAGTTCTTC.

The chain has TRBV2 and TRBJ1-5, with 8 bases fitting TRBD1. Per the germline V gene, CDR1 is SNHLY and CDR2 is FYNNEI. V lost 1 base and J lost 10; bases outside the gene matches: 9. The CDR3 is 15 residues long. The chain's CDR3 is CASSEETGGTSPQHF. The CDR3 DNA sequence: TGTGCCAGCAGTGAAGAAACAGGGGGGACGTCTCCCCAGCATTTT.

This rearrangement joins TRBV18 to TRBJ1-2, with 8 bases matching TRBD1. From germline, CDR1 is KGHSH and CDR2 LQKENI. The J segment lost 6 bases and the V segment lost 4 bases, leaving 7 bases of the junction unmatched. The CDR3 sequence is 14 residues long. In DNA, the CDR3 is TGTGCCAGCTCACAAGCATCAGGGGGCAATGGCTACACCTTC. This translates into CASSQASGGNGYTF.

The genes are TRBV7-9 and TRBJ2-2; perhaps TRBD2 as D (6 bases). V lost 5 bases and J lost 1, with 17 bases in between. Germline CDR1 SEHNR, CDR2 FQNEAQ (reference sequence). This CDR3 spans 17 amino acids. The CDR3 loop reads CASSPGTGAGNTGELFF. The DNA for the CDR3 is TGTGCCAGCAGCCCCGGGACTGGAGCGGGGAACACCGGGGAGCTGTTTTTT. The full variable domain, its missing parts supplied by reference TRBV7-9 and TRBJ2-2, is DTGVSQNPRHKITKRGQNVTFRCDPISEHNRLYWYRQTLGQGPEFLTYFQNEAQLEKSRLLSDRFSAERPKGSFSTLEIQRTEQGDSAMYLCASSPGTGAGNTGELFFGEGSRLTVL.

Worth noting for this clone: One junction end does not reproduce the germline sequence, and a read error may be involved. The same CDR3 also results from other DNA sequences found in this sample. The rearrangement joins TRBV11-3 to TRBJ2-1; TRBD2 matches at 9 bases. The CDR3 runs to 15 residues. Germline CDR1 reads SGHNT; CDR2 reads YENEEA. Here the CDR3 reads CASSLRAGGYNEQFF. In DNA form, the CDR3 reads TGCGCCAGCAGCTTAAGGGCGGGAGGGTACAATGAGCAGTTCTTC.

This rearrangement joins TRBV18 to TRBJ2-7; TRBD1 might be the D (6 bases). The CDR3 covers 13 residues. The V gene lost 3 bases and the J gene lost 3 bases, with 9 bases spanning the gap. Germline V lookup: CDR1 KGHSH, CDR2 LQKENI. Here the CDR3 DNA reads TGTGCCAGCTCACCGGGACATAACTACGAGCAGTACTTC. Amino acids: CASSPGHNYEQYF.

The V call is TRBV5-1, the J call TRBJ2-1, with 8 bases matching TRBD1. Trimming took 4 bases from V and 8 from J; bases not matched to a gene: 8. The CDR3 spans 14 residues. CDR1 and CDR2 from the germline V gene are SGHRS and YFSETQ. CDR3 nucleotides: TGCGCCAGCAGCCTGGGGGCAGGGGGCTATGAGCAGTTCTTC. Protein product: CASSLGAGGYEQFF.

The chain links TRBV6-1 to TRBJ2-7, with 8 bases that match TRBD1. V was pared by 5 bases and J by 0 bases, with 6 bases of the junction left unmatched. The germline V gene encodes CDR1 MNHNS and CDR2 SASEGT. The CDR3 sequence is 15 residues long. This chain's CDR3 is CASSLRTGSSYEQYF. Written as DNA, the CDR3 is TGTGCCAGCAGTTTACGGACAGGGAGCTCCTACGAGCAGTACTTC.

CDR3 bases: TGTGCCAGCAGACCCCGGGACAGGGGTGCTTTCTTT. As protein: CASRPRDRGAFF. The V call is TRBV21-1, the J call TRBJ1-1; the DNA was not compared with TRBD1, the D call given in the table. TRBV21-1 is assigned pseudogene status. The CDR3 runs 12 residues.

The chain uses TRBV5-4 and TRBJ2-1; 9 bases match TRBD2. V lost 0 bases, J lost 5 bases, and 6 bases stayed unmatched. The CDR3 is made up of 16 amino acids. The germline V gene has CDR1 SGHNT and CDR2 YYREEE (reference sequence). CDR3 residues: CASSLAGGGGNNEQFF. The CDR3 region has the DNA TGTGCCAGCAGCTTGGCCGGCGGGGGGGGTAACAATGAGCAGTTCTTC.

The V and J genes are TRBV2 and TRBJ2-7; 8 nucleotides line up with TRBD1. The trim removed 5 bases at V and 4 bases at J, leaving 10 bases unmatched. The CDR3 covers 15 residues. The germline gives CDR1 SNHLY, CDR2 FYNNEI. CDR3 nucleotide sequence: TGTGCCAGCAGTACCTGGCAGGGGGCATCATACGAGCAGTACTTC. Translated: CASSTWQGASYEQYF.

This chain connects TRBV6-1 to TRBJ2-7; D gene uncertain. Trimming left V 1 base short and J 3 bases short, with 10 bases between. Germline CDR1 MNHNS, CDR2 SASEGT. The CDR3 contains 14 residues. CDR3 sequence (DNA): TGTGCCAGCAGTGAAGTACCCCAGATCTACGAGCAGTACTTC. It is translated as CASSEVPQIYEQYF.

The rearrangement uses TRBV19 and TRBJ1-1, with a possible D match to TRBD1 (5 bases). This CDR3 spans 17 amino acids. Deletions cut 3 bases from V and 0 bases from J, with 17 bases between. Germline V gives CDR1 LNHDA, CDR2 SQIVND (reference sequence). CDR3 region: CASSIGPGNRLNTEAFF. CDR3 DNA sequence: TGTGCCAGTAGTATCGGACCAGGGAATAGACTGAACACTGAAGCTTTCTTT.

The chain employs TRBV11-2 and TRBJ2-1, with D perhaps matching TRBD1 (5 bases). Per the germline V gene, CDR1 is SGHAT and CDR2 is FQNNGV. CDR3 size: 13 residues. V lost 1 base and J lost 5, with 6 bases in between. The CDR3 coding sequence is TGTGCCAGCAGCTTAGGACAGCACAATGAGCAGTTCTTC. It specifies CASSLGQHNEQFF. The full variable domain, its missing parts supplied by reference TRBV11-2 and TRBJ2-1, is EAGVAQSPRYKIIEKRQSVAFWCNPISGHATLYWYQQILGQGPKLLIQFQNNGVVDDSQLPKDRFSAERLKGVDSTLKIQPAKLEDSAVYLCASSLGQHNEQFFGPGTRLTVL.

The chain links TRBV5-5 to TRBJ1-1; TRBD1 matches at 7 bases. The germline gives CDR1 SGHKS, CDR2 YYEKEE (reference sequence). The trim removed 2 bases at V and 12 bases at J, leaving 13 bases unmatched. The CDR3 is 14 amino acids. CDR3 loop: CASSLAGQDLFSFF. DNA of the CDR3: TGTGCCAGCAGCTTAGCTGGACAGGATTTGTTTTCTTTCTTT.